This T cell receptor (beta chain) was captured by sequencing in a study of CD8 T cells in Susac syndrome. RNA was extracted with the RNeasy kit, and a quantity of roughly 0.45 to 1 ug was reverse transcribed using random hexamers. Across 54 Vbeta and 13 Jbeta, TCR beta CDR3 was amplified with immunoSEQ multiplex PCR. TCRdb recomputed calls from the immunoSEQ multiplex PCR reads with MiXCR, one row per CDR3 protein. The data hold 75,000 to 100,000 distinct CDR3 sequences, with about 93% observed a single time. Findings and caveats of the study: TCR sequencing and HLA analysis covered a relatively small number of individuals.

This CDR3 region has 13 residues. The germline CDR1 and CDR2 sequences are SGHAT and FQNNGV. V lost 5 bases to trimming and J lost 5 bases, with 10 bases between them. TCR beta sequencing was performed on blood CD8+ and CD4+ T cells. FACS was used to enrich TEMRA cells, whereas the CD8+ and CD4+ T cells were obtained by negative isolation. In regard to this clonotype: What it binds is not known.

Sequenced sample: CD8+ T cells from PBMCs. The TCR sequence derives from a human donor in good health. The rearrangement uses TRBV11-2 and TRBJ1-5; D is undetermined. The CDR3 coding sequence is TGTGCCAGCAGCCCCGAAAACTATCAGCCCCAGCATTTT. This encodes CASSPENYQPQHF.